Listed below are T cell receptor beta chains from one sample, sequenced in a study of T cell responses to AZD1222 COVID-19 vaccine. Method: immunoSEQ multiplex PCR; TCRdb's copy keeps in-frame clones and lacks some. The sample has 120,000 or so clones, approximately 90% seen once; the top ten hold over 8.5%. This material consisted of peripheral blood, taken on day 0 of MenACWY control vaccination. The receptors were sampled from an adult in good health. Both conserved end residues are part of each CDR3. A D gene is named only where the DNA matches it firmly.

D: .
J: TRBJ2-1
V: TRBV12-5
CDR3: CASSRSYEQFF

D: .
J: TRBJ2-1
V: TRBV6-5
CDR3: CASSNTGVEQFF

D: .
J: TRBJ1-2
V: TRBV5-4
CDR3: CASSPRGRSRDGYTF

D: TRBD1
J: TRBJ1-1
V: TRBV5-1
CDR3: CASSLARGFTEAFF

D: .
J: TRBJ2-7
V: TRBV29-1
CDR3: CSVEDRGSYEQYF

D: .
J: TRBJ2-7
V: TRBV4-3
CDR3: CASSQDLDYRGEQYF

D: .
J: TRBJ1-1
V: TRBV7-9
CDR3: CASSLSRSTEAFF

D: TRBD2
J: TRBJ2-1
V: TRBV19
CDR3: CASSISTSGHNEQFF

D: TRBD2
J: TRBJ2-7
V: TRBV18
CDR3: CASSPLAGGLSGEQYF

D: TRBD2
J: TRBJ2-1
V: TRBV6-4
CDR3: CASSDVASGSVNEQFF

D: TRBD1
J: TRBJ1-1
V: TRBV29-1
CDR3: CSVDRGTGGPEAFF

D: TRBD2
J: TRBJ2-3
V: TRBV30
CDR3: CAWSVTGLASDTQYF